This T cell receptor beta chain stems from a study of T-cell reconstitution after alpha-beta-depleted transplantation in children. Researchers prepared the TCRbeta library using unique molecular identifiers, the study reports. TCRdb called the PCR reads again in MiXCR, with one record for every CDR3 protein. The table includes about 600,000 distinct CDR3 sequences, roughly 13% detected once. This CDR3 region has 14 residues. Comment on this clonotype: Its antigen is undetermined.

General study findings and limits: As was reported, about two months after transplant, alpha-beta T cells came from several hundred expanded graft clones. It was newly produced T cells that mostly accounted for T-cell counts and diversity one year after transplant.

This clonotype originated in a male patient between 10 and 17 years old who had a stem cell transplant for acute myeloid leukemia, so the T cells may come from the graft donor. Sequenced here: PBMCs, mostly from graft donor cells, sampled 360 days after TCRalphabeta/CD19-depleted stem cell transplant. This chain joins TRBV21-1 and TRBJ2-7; the table names TRBD1, a call not compared with the DNA. TRBV21-1 is reported as a pseudogene. CDR3 protein: CASPSRRGASEQYF. The CDR3 region has the DNA TGTGCCAGCCCCTCGAGAAGGGGAGCTAGCGAGCAGTACTTC.